These 20 T cell receptor beta chains were all obtained from the same sample, sequenced in a study of OX40 agonist ivuxolimab in advanced cancers. Method: immunoSEQ multiplex PCR; TCRdb's copy keeps in-frame clones and lacks some. The table records 60,000 to 90,000 clones, around four fifths of them present only once. This specimen consisted of CD4+ or CD8+ T cells sorted from blood, obtained in a trial of the OX40 agonist ivuxolimab. These receptors originate from an adult with an advanced solid tumor such as melanoma, head and neck, liver or kidney cancer.

DNA of the CDR3: TGTGCCAGCAGTCAAGAGGTCAATCAGCCCCAGCATTTT. Protein: CASSQEVNQPQHF. The chain recombines TRBV2 with TRBJ1-5; D is uncertain. V lost 5 bases and J lost 3, with 8 bases in between. The V gene's germline CDR1 is SNHLY and CDR2 FYNNEI. This CDR3 spans 13 amino acids.

Only one count was recorded for this clone. The rearrangement joins TRBV11-2 to TRBJ2-5; tentatively, D is TRBD1 or TRBD2 (5 bases each). CDR1 SGHAT and CDR2 FQNNGV come from the germline V gene. The CDR3 extends over 14 amino acids. V lost 1 base to trimming and J lost 5 bases, with 11 bases between them. CDR3 amino acids: CASSLVSGTETQYF. CDR3 in DNA: TGTGCCAGCAGCTTAGTCAGTGGGACGGAGACCCAGTACTTC. Drawing the rest from reference TRBV11-2 and TRBJ2-5, the complete variable domain is EAGVAQSPRYKIIEKRQSVAFWCNPISGHATLYWYQQILGQGPKLLIQFQNNGVVDDSQLPKDRFSAERLKGVDSTLKIQPAKLEDSAVYLCASSLVSGTETQYFGPGTRLLVL.

The gene calls are TRBV9 and TRBJ2-3; unclear D gene. CDR3 length: 14 residues. V was clipped by 4 bases and J by 1 base, with 10 bases between them. CDR1 and CDR2 (germline): SGDLS, YYNGEE. CDR3: CASSPHGGTDTQYF. The CDR3 region has the DNA TGTGCCAGCAGCCCCCATGGAGGCACAGATACGCAGTATTTT.

In this sample, this clone turned up a few times. This chain joins TRBV7-2 and TRBJ1-2; D perhaps matches TRBD1 (5 bases). This CDR3 region has 14 residues. Trimming took off 8 bases at V and 0 bases at J, with 13 bases between the two ends. The germline V gene has CDR1 SGHTA and CDR2 FQGNSA. For the CDR3, the DNA is TGTGCCAGCCATCTGGGAGGGGCTAACTATGGCTACACCTTC. It specifies CASHLGGANYGYTF.

In this sample, this clone turned up a few times. The chain is built from TRBV28 and TRBJ1-5; D ambiguous. Germline V gives CDR1 MDHEN, CDR2 SYDVKM. V was cut by 3 bases and J by 6 bases, with 6 bases left in between. The CDR3 has 12 amino acids. CDR3 DNA: TGTGCCAGCAGTTTTTTGGCTCAGCCCCAGCATTTT. This gives the protein CASSFLAQPQHF. The full variable domain, completed using reference TRBV28 and TRBJ1-5, is DVKVTQSSRYLVKRTGEKVFLECVQDMDHENMFWYRQDPGLGLRLIYFSYDVKMKEKGDIPEGYSVSREKKERFSLILESASTNQTSMYLCASSFLAQPQHFGDGTRLSIL.

This clone appeared once. J is TRBJ1-2 and V is TRBV5-1; TRBD1 is a possible D gene (5 bases). Trimming pared 2 bases from V and 6 bases from J, leaving 11 bases between. Looked up from germline, CDR1 is SGHRS and CDR2 is YFSETQ. The CDR3 sequence is 13 residues long. The CDR3 nucleotides read TGCGCCAGCAGCTTCGCGCCAGGGAATGGCTACACCTTC. This gives the protein CASSFAPGNGYTF.

Here the CDR3 DNA reads TGTGCCAGCAGCGTTGGACTGTACCACACAGATACGCAGTATTTT. Protein sequence: CASSVGLYHTDTQYF. The chain carries TRBV9 and TRBJ2-3; TRBD2 is a possible D gene (5 bases). CDR1 is SGDLS and CDR2 is YYNGEE in the germline V gene. With 2 bases removed from V and 2 bases from J, the gap between germline ends came to 12 bases. CDR3 length: 15 amino acids.

The rearrangement joins TRBV5-1 to TRBJ2-5; the D gene is possibly TRBD2 (7 bases). Germline V lookup: CDR1 SGHRS, CDR2 YFSETQ. The CDR3 consists of 16 residues. V lost 3 bases, J lost 1 base, and 16 bases lay in between. CDR3 sequence (DNA): TGCGCCAGCAGCTCCCCCGGGGGGCGGACCCAAGAGACCCAGTACTTC. This gives the protein CASSSPGGRTQETQYF.

J is TRBJ1-2 and V is TRBV11-2, with 7 positions matching TRBD1. The ends lost 1 base at V and 4 bases at J; junction bases unmatched: 9. The CDR3 length is 16 residues. Per the germline V gene, CDR1 is SGHAT and CDR2 is FQNNGV. The CDR3, as DNA: TGTGCCAGCAGCTTAGCGTACGGGACAGCCTTCTATGGCTACACCTTC. It translates to CASSLAYGTAFYGYTF.

The V gene is TRBV7-9, the J gene TRBJ2-3; D ambiguous. Germline CDR1 and CDR2: SEHNR and FQNEAQ (reference sequence). The CDR3 runs 13 residues. Between the trimmed V and J ends, which lost 2 bases and 4 bases, there was a span of 7 bases. The CDR3 region has the DNA TGTGCCAGCAGCTTATCGTTCCCAGATACGCAGTATTTT. This sequence encodes CASSLSFPDTQYF.

The genes are TRBV6-6 and TRBJ1-1, with TRBD1 matching 7 bases. This CDR3 region has 15 residues. V lost 2 bases, J lost 2 bases, and 5 bases stayed unmatched. Germline assignment: CDR1 MNHNY and CDR2 SVGAGI (reference sequence). The CDR3: CASSYPGQANTEAFF. The CDR3 DNA reads as TGTGCCAGCAGTTACCCCGGACAGGCCAACACTGAAGCTTTCTTT.

J is TRBJ2-3 and V is TRBV7-2; 7 bases are a match to TRBD2. V lost 0 bases and J lost 6; bases outside the gene matches: 0. Germline V gene data show CDR1 as SGHTA and CDR2 as FQGNSA. The CDR3 extends over 13 amino acids. The CDR3 DNA sequence: TGTGCCAGCAGCTTAGCGGGGGGGGATACGCAGTATTTT. This sequence encodes CASSLAGGDTQYF.

V is TRBV29-1 and J is TRBJ1-4; tentatively, D is TRBD1 (6 bases). Germline V gene data show CDR1 as SQVTM and CDR2 as ANQGSEA. V lost 4 bases and J lost 5, with 11 bases in between. This CDR3 region has 13 residues. Written as DNA, the CDR3 is TGCAGCGTTGCCCGGGACACCAATGAAAAACTGTTTTTT. Translated: CSVARDTNEKLFF.

The chain uses TRBV11-3 and TRBJ2-5; 14 nucleotides agree with TRBD2. With 1 base clipped from V and 8 bases from J, the junction kept 6 bases outside the gene matches. The CDR3 spans 16 residues. Germline V gene lookup returns CDR1 SGHNT and CDR2 YENEEA. CDR3 sequence (DNA): TGTGCCAGCAGCTTAGTGGGGACTAGCGGGAGAGCAACCCAGTACTTC. Translated, it gives CASSLVGTSGRATQYF.

The chain combines TRBV27 with TRBJ1-1; TRBD1 matches 7 bases. This CDR3 spans 15 amino acids. The ends lost 6 bases at V and 1 base at J; junction bases unmatched: 8. Germline-derived CDR1 and CDR2 are MNHEY and SMNVEV (reference sequence). CDR3: CASSDSGGGNTEAFF. DNA for the CDR3: TGTGCCAGCAGCGATTCAGGGGGAGGGAACACTGAAGCTTTCTTT.

The chain couples TRBV6-1 to TRBJ1-5; D is perhaps TRBD1 (6 bases). The germline V gene has CDR1 MNHNS and CDR2 SASEGT. This CDR3 spans 14 amino acids. Trimming pared 5 bases from V and 5 bases from J, leaving 13 bases between. CDR3 sequence: CASSPTGSDQPQHF. CDR3 bases: TGTGCCAGCAGTCCAACAGGGTCGGATCAGCCCCAGCATTTT.

The chain links TRBV15 to TRBJ2-7, with no clear D. The germline V gene encodes CDR1 LNHNV and CDR2 YYDKDF (reference sequence). The CDR3 spans 11 residues. V was cut by 2 bases and J by 6 bases, with 5 bases left in between. CDR3 loop: CATSRKGEQYF. The CDR3 DNA follows: TGTGCCACCAGCAGAAAAGGCGAGCAGTACTTC.

The rearrangement links TRBV7-2 to TRBJ1-2; TRBD1 might be the D (6 bases). The germline V gene has CDR1 SGHTA and CDR2 FQGNSA. Between the trimmed V and J ends, which lost 5 bases and 7 bases, there was a span of 14 bases. The CDR3 length is 13 residues. This chain's CDR3 is CASSDRTVGGYTF. The CDR3 DNA is TGTGCCAGCAGCGATCGGACAGTTGGTGGCTACACCTTC.

This clone appeared a few times. This chain links TRBV19 with TRBJ1-1; D remains ambiguous. Germline V gene sequence: CDR1 LNHDA, CDR2 SQIVND (reference sequence). The CDR3 runs to 12 residues. Trimming removed 1 base from V and 2 bases from J, with 2 bases in between. CDR3 coding DNA: TGTGCCAGTAGTATAGTCAACACTGAAGCTTTCTTT. Amino acids: CASSIVNTEAFF.

The V call is TRBV5-5, the J call TRBJ1-1, with TRBD1 matching over 7 bases. Germline-derived CDR1 and CDR2 are SGHKS and YYEKEE (reference sequence). J was trimmed by 1 base and V by 2 bases; bases with no gene match: 5. The length of the CDR3 is 15 residues. CDR3 sequence: CASSFLDRKNTEAFF. CDR3 DNA sequence: TGTGCCAGCAGCTTCTTGGACAGGAAGAACACTGAAGCTTTCTTT.